This T cell receptor beta chain stems from a study of vaccination and CD4 T cells after COVID-19. In the study overall: The convalescents, six males and four females, included two who were Hispanic. Study-wide findings and caveats: The median count of SARS-CoV-2-reactive clonotypes rose from 21 to 38, not significantly.

A note on this clonotype: Its antigen is still unknown.

Trimming removed 0 bases at V and 1 base at J, with 9 bases between. The CDR3 is 15 residues long. Cultured CD4+ T cell DNA underwent sequencing with the Oncomine TCR Beta short-read assay. Someone extracted genomic DNA from cultured CD4+ T cells. In TCRdb, the PCR reads were re-called with MiXCR into one record per CDR3 protein. The sample consists of more than 9,000 distinct CDR3 sequences, more than 65% of them appearing once. Documented treatment: approximately nine-day PBMC culture with coronavirus spike peptide pools or control peptides (ViraFEST assay). What was sequenced was CD4+ T cells from blood, cultured in vitro. The genes are TRBV12-3 or TRBV12-4 and TRBJ1-1; a weak D match, TRBD1 (5 bases). This TCR came from a human donor who had recovered from COVID-19. The CDR3 coding sequence is TGTGCCAGCAGTTTAGCGACAGCCAGGAACACTGAAGCTTTCTTT. It translates to CASSLATARNTEAFF.